The next 14 T cell receptor beta chains were all read from a single sample in a study of shared clonotypes between healthy human individuals. Clones were read by immunoSEQ multiplex PCR, and TCRdb kept only the in-frame ones, dropping some. The table lists around 370,000 clones, about 96% of them singletons. The sequenced sample was memory CD8+ T cells sorted from blood. Noted subset: CD45RO+ cells pooled with CCR7-negative TemRA cells. The receptors stem from a man younger than 40 in good health.

This clone was seen a single time. The rearrangement uses TRBV19 and TRBJ2-7; 9 nucleotides align to TRBD2. V gave up 2 bases and J gave up 2 bases; unmatched junction bases: 4. Germline V gene sequence: CDR1 LNHDA, CDR2 SQIVND (reference sequence). The CDR3 totals 15 residues. DNA of the CDR3: TGTGCCAGTAGTATAACGGCTAGCGGGACCTACGAGCAGTACTTC. Its translation: CASSITASGTYEQYF.

Comment on this clone: Other DNA sequences in this sample translate to the same CDR3. This rearrangement joins TRBV20-1 to TRBJ2-3; D possibly corresponds to TRBD2 (5 bases). Trimming removed 6 bases at V and 1 base at J, with 5 bases between. Germline CDR1 DFQATT, CDR2 SNEGSKA (reference sequence). The length of the CDR3 is 11 residues. CDR3 DNA sequence: TGCAGTGCGGGAGGCACAGATACGCAGTATTTT. It encodes CSAGGTDTQYF.

The rearrangement links TRBV7-9 to TRBJ2-2, with a tentative D call TRBD2 (5 bases). Germline loops: CDR1 SEHNR, CDR2 FQNEAQ (reference sequence). V was shortened by 6 bases and J by 5 bases, with 7 bases between the two germline ends. This CDR3 is 12 amino acids long. The CDR3 sequence is CASREGTGELFF. The CDR3 DNA sequence: TGTGCCAGCAGAGAGGGAACCGGGGAGCTGTTTTTT.

The chain has TRBV4-1 and TRBJ1-4, with D maybe TRBD1 (5 bases). Trimming left V 1 base short and J 5 bases short, with 8 bases between. The germline CDR1 and CDR2 sequences are MGHRA and YSYEKL. This CDR3 contains 14 residues. CDR3 loop: CASSQVAGNEKLFF. The CDR3 nucleotides read TGCGCCAGCAGCCAAGTAGCAGGGAATGAAAAACTGTTTTTT.

This clone was recorded only once. This chain uses TRBV18 with TRBJ2-1; 9 bases are shared with TRBD1. Germline CDR1 reads KGHSH; CDR2 reads LQKENI. The CDR3 runs to 17 residues. Trimming took 2 bases from V and 5 from J; bases not matched to a gene: 10. The CDR3 DNA reads as TGTGCCAGCTCACCATTTAGTAACAGGGGGCCCGACAATGAGCAGTTCTTC. Translated, it gives CASSPFSNRGPDNEQFF.

This chain links TRBV5-1 with TRBJ1-2; tentative D call: TRBD1 (5 bases). The length of the CDR3 is 13 residues. Trimming took off 0 bases at V and 6 bases at J, with 9 bases between the two ends. In germline, CDR1 is SGHRS, CDR2 YFSETQ. In DNA form, the CDR3 reads TGCGCCAGCAGCTTGGTCCAGGGTCATGGCTACACCTTC. Its translation is CASSLVQGHGYTF.

V and J are TRBV11-2 and TRBJ2-7; D uncertain. The CDR3 spans 14 residues. From germline, CDR1 is SGHAT and CDR2 FQNNGV. Trimming took 3 bases from V and 0 from J, leaving 9 bases between them. The CDR3 region has the DNA TGTGCCAGCAGCTTCGTGGCCAGCTCCTACGAGCAGTACTTC. This codes for CASSFVASSYEQYF.

This chain connects TRBV6-5 to TRBJ2-1; 7 bases are shared with TRBD1. Per germline, CDR1 MNHEY and CDR2 SVGAGI. This CDR3 has 12 residues. The junction had 2 bases not matched to a gene; V was cut back by 5 bases and J by 7 bases. The CDR3 DNA is TGTGCCAGCAGTGAACAGGGGAATGAGCAGTTCTTC. Translating it yields CASSEQGNEQFF.

The V call is TRBV10-1, the J call TRBJ1-1; 7 bases match TRBD1. The germline gives CDR1 WNHNN, CDR2 SYGVQD (reference sequence). The CDR3 runs 14 residues. The V and J ends lost 3 bases and 1 base, in that order; junction bases with no gene match: 2. As DNA, the CDR3 is TGCGCCAGCAGTGAACGGACAGGGAACACTGAAGCTTTCTTT. Translating gives CASSERTGNTEAFF.

J is TRBJ2-1 and V is TRBV28; 13 bases match TRBD2. Looked up from germline, CDR1 is MDHEN and CDR2 is SYDVKM. The ends lost 3 bases at V and 1 base at J; junction bases unmatched: 3. The CDR3 loop spans 17 amino acids. The CDR3 DNA is TGTGCCAGCAGTTTTCTGGGACTAGCGGGATCCTACAATGAGCAGTTCTTC. Residues: CASSFLGLAGSYNEQFF.

V and J are TRBV10-3 and TRBJ1-1; D is uncertain. V was shortened by 4 bases and J by 5 bases, with 8 bases between the two germline ends. Germline V lookup: CDR1 ENHRY, CDR2 SYGVKD. This CDR3 has 12 residues. The CDR3, as DNA: TGTGCCATCAGTGGAACCGTGACTGAAGCTTTCTTT. This sequence encodes CAISGTVTEAFF.

This chain joins TRBV27 and TRBJ2-7, with a tentative D call TRBD2 (6 bases). The CDR3 is 15 residues long. Trimming removed 3 bases at V and 5 bases at J, with 17 bases between. The germline gives CDR1 MNHEY, CDR2 SMNVEV (reference sequence). The CDR3 region is CASSFEEGFLDEQYF. CDR3 DNA sequence: TGTGCCAGCAGTTTTGAGGAGGGATTTCTCGACGAGCAGTACTTC.

The J gene is TRBJ1-5, the V gene TRBV5-6; 9 positions agree with TRBD1. From germline, CDR1 is SGHDT and CDR2 YYEEEE. V gave up 0 bases and J gave up 1 base; unmatched junction bases: 5. CDR3 length: 17 residues. The CDR3 nucleotides read TGTGCCAGCAGCTTGGGACTCGACAGGGGGAGCAATCAGCCCCAGCATTTT. Protein product: CASSLGLDRGSNQPQHF.

The CDR3 nucleotides are TGCGCCAGCAGCCGGAGTAGCGGGTCCACAGATACGCAGTATTTT. As protein: CASSRSSGSTDTQYF. V and J are TRBV5-1 and TRBJ2-3; 7 bases line up with TRBD2. The CDR3 runs 15 residues. The germline gives CDR1 SGHRS, CDR2 YFSETQ. The V and J ends lost 4 bases and 2 bases, in that order; junction bases with no gene match: 7.